The 16 T cell receptor beta chains below all came from one sample that was sequenced in a study of T-cell memory formation after mild COVID-19. TCRdb recomputed calls from the 5' RACE reads with MiXCR, one row per CDR3 protein. Of 340,000 or so distinct CDR3 sequences in the sample, over 10% are singletons; the top ten hold about 21%. The sequencing sample was made of PBMCs or a T cell subset sorted from them (not recorded which). The receptors derive from a man aged 18 to 30 who had mild COVID-19 (a few samples of this study predate the infection). Cell type and time point are not known.

In nucleotides, the CDR3 is TGTGCCAGCAGCGTAGGAGGAGGCGTCAACACTGAAGCTTTCTTT. It specifies CASSVGGGVNTEAFF. V gene TRBV9 combines with J gene TRBJ1-1; D uncertain. There are 15 residues in the CDR3. Germline CDR1 is SGDLS and CDR2 is YYNGEE. Trimming removed 0 bases at V and 2 bases at J, with 11 bases between.

This clonotype was recorded a few times. The CDR3 protein is CASSPPRGPGTGELFF. CDR3 DNA sequence: TGCGCCAGCAGCCCCCCCCGGGGACCGGGAACCGGGGAGCTGTTTTTT. The chain carries TRBV4-1 and TRBJ2-2; tentatively, D is TRBD1 or TRBD2 (5 bases each). CDR3 length: 16 amino acids. V shed 4 bases and J shed 5 bases, with 17 bases lying between them. Germline V gene sequence: CDR1 MGHRA, CDR2 YSYEKL.

This chain joins TRBV29-1 and TRBJ2-2; 7 bases fit TRBD1. The CDR3 is made up of 14 amino acids. Germline V CDR1 and CDR2: SQVTM, ANQGSEA. The junction had 4 bases not matched to a gene; V was cut back by 4 bases and J by 2 bases. CDR3: CSVVRGQNTGELFF. The CDR3 coding sequence is TGCAGCGTTGTGAGGGGGCAAAACACCGGGGAGCTGTTTTTT.

This clonotype was observed a handful of times. The chain joins TRBV5-6 to TRBJ2-5; 7 bases fit TRBD1. Trimming at V came to 2 bases and at J to 5 bases, leaving 9 bases not matched to a gene. CDR3 length: 15 amino acids. Looked up from germline, CDR1 is SGHDT and CDR2 is YYEEEE. Here the CDR3 reads CASSLQGSSEETQYF. CDR3 bases: TGTGCCAGCAGCTTACAGGGGAGTAGTGAGGAGACCCAGTACTTC.

This clonotype has at least ten counts. J is TRBJ2-1 and V is TRBV7-8, with D hard to call. From germline, CDR1 is SGHVS and CDR2 FQNEAQ. V was shortened by 1 base and J by 3 bases, with 7 bases between the two germline ends. The CDR3 is 14 amino acids. The CDR3 nucleotides read TGTGCCAGCAGCTTAGGGCAGTACTACAATGAGCAGTTCTTC. Residues: CASSLGQYYNEQFF.

The chain combines TRBV6-5 with TRBJ2-5; 7 nucleotides match TRBD2. Losses at the gene ends were 6 bases for V and 3 bases for J; bases not matched to a gene: 7. Germline-derived CDR1 and CDR2 are MNHEY and SVGAGI. The CDR3 consists of 14 residues. DNA of the CDR3: TGTGCCAGCAGCCCTACTAGCGCGGAAGAGACCCAGTACTTC. It translates to CASSPTSAEETQYF.

For the CDR3, the DNA is TGTGCCAGCAGCCCCGGACAGGGGAGAGGTGGCACCGGGGAGCTGTTTTTT. Its translation is CASSPGQGRGGTGELFF. The chain recombines TRBV5-5 with TRBJ2-2; 9 positions agree with TRBD1. The CDR3 has 17 amino acids. V gave up 4 bases and J gave up 4 bases; unmatched junction bases: 11. CDR1 and CDR2 (germline): SGHKS, YYEKEE (reference sequence).

This clonotype was detected many times. The chain links TRBV4-2 to TRBJ2-5; a weak D match, TRBD1 (8 bases). This CDR3 contains 18 residues. CDR1 is LGHNA and CDR2 is YNFKEQ in the germline V gene. The V gene lost 0 bases and the J gene lost 5 bases, with 22 bases spanning the gap. The CDR3 sequence is CASSQDLVRGLGRETQYF. The CDR3 DNA sequence: TGTGCCAGCAGCCAAGATCTAGTCAGGGGGCTCGGGAGGGAGACCCAGTACTTC.

This clonotype has more than one count but fewer than ten. The gene calls are TRBV7-8 and TRBJ1-1, with D perhaps matching TRBD1 (6 bases). This CDR3 region has 14 residues. V was pared by 5 bases and J by 3 bases, with 13 bases between. The V gene's germline CDR1 is SGHVS and CDR2 FQNEAQ. In nucleotides, the CDR3 is TGTGCCAGCAGCATCGCGACAGGCTACACTGAAGCTTTCTTT. Protein product: CASSIATGYTEAFF.

The chain carries TRBV5-1 and TRBJ1-1, with D tentatively TRBD1 (5 bases). From germline, CDR1 is SGHRS and CDR2 YFSETQ. V shed 4 bases and J shed 4 bases, with 14 bases lying between them. The CDR3 is 14 amino acids. The CDR3 DNA sequence: TGCGCCAGCAGCCAGGGACCTGAGGCCACTGAAGCTTTCTTT. Translation: CASSQGPEATEAFF.

The chain couples TRBV25-1 to TRBJ2-1; the D gene is possibly TRBD1 (6 bases). This CDR3 contains 12 residues. V was trimmed by 3 bases and J by 15 bases, leaving 15 bases between them. Germline V gene lookup returns CDR1 MGHDK and CDR2 SYGVNS. Here the CDR3 reads CASSDPQTGPFF. The CDR3 nucleotides are TGTGCCAGCAGTGACCCCCAAACAGGGCCGTTCTTC.

This clonotype turned up a few times. This chain connects TRBV7-9 to TRBJ1-2; 7 bases are shared with TRBD1. The CDR3 is 14 residues long. CDR1 and CDR2 from the germline V gene are SEHNR and FQNEAQ (reference sequence). After removal of 6 bases from V and 3 bases from J, the junction contained 7 bases not matched to a gene. For the CDR3, the DNA is TGTGCCAGCAGGAACCCAGGGGGACACTATGGCTACACCTTC. Translation: CASRNPGGHYGYTF.

The chain couples TRBV3-1 to TRBJ1-2; D gene ambiguous. Germline CDR1 is LGHDT and CDR2 is YNNKEL (reference sequence). Deletions cut 4 bases from V and 2 bases from J, with 8 bases between. This CDR3 has 13 residues. In DNA form, the CDR3 reads TGTGCCAGCAGCCGGGAGGGAAACTATGGCTACACCTTC. The encoded protein is CASSREGNYGYTF.

The CDR3 region has the DNA TGTGCCTGGCCTGCGGGGGAAGGTTCACCCCTCCACTTT. Its translation is CAWPAGEGSPLHF. This chain links TRBV21-1 with TRBJ1-6; the table's D call TRBD1 went unverified against the DNA. TRBV21-1 is a listed pseudogene. The CDR3 covers 13 residues.

The chain uses TRBV25-1 and TRBJ1-1, with D unclear. Germline V gene data show CDR1 as MGHDK and CDR2 as SYGVNS. There are 15 residues in the CDR3. Trimming shortened V by 4 bases and J by 5 bases, and 17 bases separated the two germline ends. This CDR3 is CASSGLLGQLTEAFF. For the CDR3, the DNA is TGTGCCAGCAGTGGGCTCCTCGGGCAATTGACTGAAGCTTTCTTT.

The chain carries TRBV5-8 and TRBJ2-5; D gene uncertain. V gave up 3 bases and J gave up 5 bases, with 8 bases separating them. The CDR3 loop spans 12 amino acids. Germline CDR1 SGHTS, CDR2 YDEGEE. The DNA for the CDR3 is TGTGCCAGCAGCTCAAACTCGGAGACCCAGTACTTC. Translating it yields CASSSNSETQYF.